Sequencing of this T cell receptor beta chain was carried out in a study of beta chain features in type 1 diabetes. Study context: No age, gender or cell yield differences were seen between patients and healthy donors.

The germline V gene encodes CDR1 LGHNA and CDR2 YSLEER. V shed 5 bases, J shed 2 bases, and the junction held 11 bases outside the gene matches. The CDR3 runs to 17 residues. As every portion of the isolated RNA was reverse transcribed, the sequencing read expressed TCRB transcripts. Some clones are missing from TCRdb's copy, which holds only in-frame ones; the method was immunoSEQ multiplex PCR. The sample shows hundreds of thousands of clones, about 12% of them seen only once. Study results and caveats: TCRB CDR3s were moderately but significantly shorter in Type 1 diabetes patients in all four CD4+ subsets. Type 1 diabetes patients had VDJ junctions that carried fewer insertions and more deletions. Across patients, naive, central memory and Treg TCRB repertoires exhibited apparently greater similarity than was observed across healthy donors.

In this sample, this clone turned up a few times. Its specificity is unknown. The rearrangement uses TRBV4-3 and TRBJ2-2, with 7 bases lining up with TRBD2. This TCR was sampled from a man younger than 30 in good health. The source material was naive CD4+ T cells from blood. The CDR3 spells CASSFFAGGGNTGELFF. The CDR3 DNA sequence: TGCGCCAGCAGCTTTTTTGCTGGGGGGGGAAACACCGGGGAGCTGTTTTTT.